This TCR beta chain came from a study of T cells in Graves' hyperthyroidism and ophthalmopathy. The V gene's germline CDR1 is SGHRS and CDR2 YFSETQ. Trimming took off 6 bases at V and 1 base at J, with 13 bases between the two ends. The CDR3 length is 15 residues. The investigators amplified TCR beta CDR3 regions from RNA transcripts. The HTBI primer set served for first-round RT-PCR of the TCR CDR3. TCRdb re-derived calls from the multiplex PCR reads in MiXCR, one entry per CDR3 protein. The data show about 590,000 distinct CDR3 sequences, approximately 15% seen once. Input material: blood. The chain carries TRBV5-1 and TRBJ2-2; D is possibly TRBD1 (6 bases). The clonotype was recovered from a woman in her 30s with Graves' hyperthyroidism. CDR3 amino acids: CASKGVRGNTGELFF. The CDR3 nucleotides are TGCGCCAGCAAGGGCGTCAGGGGGAACACCGGGGAGCTGTTTTTT.